This T cell receptor beta chain emerged from a study of T cell responses to AZD1222 COVID-19 vaccine. The study's findings and limits: Nearly half of unique spike-specific TCRs reportedly avoided B.1.351 and B.1.1.7 mutated regions. Once two AZD1222 doses were given, Spike-specific TCR breadth and depth went up. Donors skewed white British and female; clonal diversity was possibly underestimated. Across spike, vaccine-associated CD4 TCRs were found, dominant at 160-218 and 743-854.

About this clone: Its antigen is not known.

This table comes from immunoSEQ multiplex PCR, and its TCRdb copy is limited to in-frame clones, with some not included. The sample contains about 180,000 clones, about nine tenths of which appear only once. Trimming shortened V by 3 bases and J by 0 bases, and 5 bases separated the two germline ends. The CDR3 loop spans 13 amino acids. Germline loops: CDR1 SGHTA, CDR2 FQGNSA. The sequence derives from an adult in good health. Sequenced here: peripheral blood, sampled on day 0 of AZD1222 vaccination. The rearrangement links TRBV7-2 to TRBJ1-1; D ambiguous. CDR3: CASSLQLNTEAFF. As DNA, the CDR3 is TGTGCCAGCAGCTTGCAGTTGAACACTGAAGCTTTCTTT.